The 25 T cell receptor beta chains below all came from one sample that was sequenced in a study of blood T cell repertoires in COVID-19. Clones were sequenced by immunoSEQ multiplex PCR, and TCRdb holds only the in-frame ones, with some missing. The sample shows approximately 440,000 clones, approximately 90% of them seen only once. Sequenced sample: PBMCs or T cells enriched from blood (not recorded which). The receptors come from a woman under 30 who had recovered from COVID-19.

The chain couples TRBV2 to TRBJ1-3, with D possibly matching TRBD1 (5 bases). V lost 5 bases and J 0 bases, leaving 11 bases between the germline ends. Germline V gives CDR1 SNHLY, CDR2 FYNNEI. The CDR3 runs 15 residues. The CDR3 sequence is CASSRGRYSGNTIYF. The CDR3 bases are TGTGCCAGCAGTAGGGGCAGGTACTCTGGAAACACCATATATTTT.

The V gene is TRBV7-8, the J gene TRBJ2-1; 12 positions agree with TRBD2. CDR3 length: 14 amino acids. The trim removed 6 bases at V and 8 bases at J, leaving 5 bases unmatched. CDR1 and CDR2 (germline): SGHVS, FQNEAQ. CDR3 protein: CASSPSGGAYEQFF. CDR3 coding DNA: TGTGCCAGCAGTCCTAGCGGGGGGGCATATGAGCAGTTCTTC.

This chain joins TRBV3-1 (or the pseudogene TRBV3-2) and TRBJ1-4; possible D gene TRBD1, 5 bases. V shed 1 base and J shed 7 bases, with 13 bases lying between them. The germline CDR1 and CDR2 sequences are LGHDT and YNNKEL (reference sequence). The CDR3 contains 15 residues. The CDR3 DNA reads TGTGCCAGCAGCCAAGGTCGGGGGGAGGGTGAAAAACTGTTTTTT. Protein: CASSQGRGEGEKLFF.

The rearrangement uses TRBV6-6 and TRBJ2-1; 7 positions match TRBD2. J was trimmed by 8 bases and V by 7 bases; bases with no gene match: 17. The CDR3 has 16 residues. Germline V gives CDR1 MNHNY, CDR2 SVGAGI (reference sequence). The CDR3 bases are TGTGCCAGCAATCGGTCCGGGAGAGGGGCGGGGGATGAGCAGTTCTTC. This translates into CASNRSGRGAGDEQFF.

DNA of the CDR3: TGTGCCAGCTCCCTAAGGGACAGGGGATACAATGAGCAGTTCTTC. Amino acid sequence: CASSLRDRGYNEQFF. The J gene is TRBJ2-1, the V gene TRBV19, with 10 bases that match TRBD1. CDR3 length equals 15 residues. J gave up 4 bases and V 9 bases, and 9 bases lay outside the gene matches. CDR1 and CDR2 (germline): LNHDA, SQIVND (reference sequence).

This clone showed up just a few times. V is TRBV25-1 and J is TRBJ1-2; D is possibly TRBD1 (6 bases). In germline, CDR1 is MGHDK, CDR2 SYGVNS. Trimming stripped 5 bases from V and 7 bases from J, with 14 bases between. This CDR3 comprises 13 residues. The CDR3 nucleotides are TGTGCCAGCAGTATCGGGACATTAGGTGGCTACACCTTC. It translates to CASSIGTLGGYTF.

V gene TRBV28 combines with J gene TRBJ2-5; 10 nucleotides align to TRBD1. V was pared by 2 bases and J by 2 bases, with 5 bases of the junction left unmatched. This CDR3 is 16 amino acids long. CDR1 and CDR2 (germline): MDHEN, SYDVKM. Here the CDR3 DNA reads TGTGCCAGCAGTTTAAGCGGACAGGGGGTTCAAGAGACCCAGTACTTC. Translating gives CASSLSGQGVQETQYF.

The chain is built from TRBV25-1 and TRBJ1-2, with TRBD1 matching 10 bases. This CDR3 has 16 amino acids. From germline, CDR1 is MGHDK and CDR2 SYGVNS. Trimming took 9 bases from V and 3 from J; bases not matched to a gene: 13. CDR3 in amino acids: CASNPRTGGSHYGYTF. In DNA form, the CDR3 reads TGTGCCAGTAACCCACGGACAGGGGGGTCGCACTATGGCTACACCTTC.

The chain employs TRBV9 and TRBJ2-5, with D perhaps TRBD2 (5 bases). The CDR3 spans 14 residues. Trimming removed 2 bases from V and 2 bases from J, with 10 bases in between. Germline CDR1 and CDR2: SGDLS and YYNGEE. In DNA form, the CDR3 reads TGTGCCAGCAGCGTGAGCGGTGTACAAGAGACCCAGTACTTC. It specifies CASSVSGVQETQYF.

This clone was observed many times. This CDR3 reads CASSERGSWETQYF. The CDR3 DNA sequence: TGTGCCAGCAGTGAACGGGGAAGTTGGGAGACCCAGTACTTC. This chain links TRBV6-1 with TRBJ2-5, with a possible D match to TRBD2 (5 bases). There are 14 residues in the CDR3. Trimming took 2 bases from V and 5 from J, leaving 12 bases between them. The germline gives CDR1 MNHNS, CDR2 SASEGT.

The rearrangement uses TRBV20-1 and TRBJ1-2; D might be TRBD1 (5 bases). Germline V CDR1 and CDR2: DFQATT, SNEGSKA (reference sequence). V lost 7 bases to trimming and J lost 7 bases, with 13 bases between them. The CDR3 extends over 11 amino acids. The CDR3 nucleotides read TGCAGTGGAGTTCAGGGAAGTGGCTACACCTTC. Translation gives CSGVQGSGYTF.

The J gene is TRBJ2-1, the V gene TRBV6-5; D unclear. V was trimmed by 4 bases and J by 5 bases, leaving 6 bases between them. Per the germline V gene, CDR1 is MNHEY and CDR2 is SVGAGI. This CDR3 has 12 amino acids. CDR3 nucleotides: TGTGCCAGCAGTTCTAGAAACAATGAGCAGTTCTTC. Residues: CASSSRNNEQFF.

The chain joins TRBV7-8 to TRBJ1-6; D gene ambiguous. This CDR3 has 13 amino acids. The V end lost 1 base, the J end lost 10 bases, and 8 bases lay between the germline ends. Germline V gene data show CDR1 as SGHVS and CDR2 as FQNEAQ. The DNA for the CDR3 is TGTGCCAGCAGCTTAGAAACGGGATCACCCCTCCACTTT. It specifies CASSLETGSPLHF. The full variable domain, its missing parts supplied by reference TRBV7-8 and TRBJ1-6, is GAGVSQSPRYKVAKRGQDVALRCDPISGHVSLFWYQQALGQGPEFLTYFQNEAQLDKSGLPSDRFFAERPEGSVSTLKIQRTQQEDSAVYLCASSLETGSPLHFGNGTRLTVT.

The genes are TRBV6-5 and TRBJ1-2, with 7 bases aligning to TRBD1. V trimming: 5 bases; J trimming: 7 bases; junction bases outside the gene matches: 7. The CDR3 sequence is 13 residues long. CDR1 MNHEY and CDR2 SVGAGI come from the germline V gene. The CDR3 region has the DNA TGTGCCAGCAGTAGGGACAGTCGAGTTGGCTACACCTTC. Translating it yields CASSRDSRVGYTF.

The CDR3 reads CASSVSTGRTFF. In DNA, the CDR3 is TGTGCCAGCAGTGTCTCGACAGGGAGGACTTTCTTT. The chain couples TRBV2 to TRBJ1-1; 7 positions agree with TRBD1. V gave up 4 bases and J gave up 12 bases; unmatched junction bases: 8. The CDR3 totals 12 residues. CDR1 SNHLY and CDR2 FYNNEI come from the germline V gene.

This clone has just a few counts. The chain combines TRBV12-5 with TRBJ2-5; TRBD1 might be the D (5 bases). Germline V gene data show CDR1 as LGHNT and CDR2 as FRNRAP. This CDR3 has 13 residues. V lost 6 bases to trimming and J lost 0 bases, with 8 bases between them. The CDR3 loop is CASGTEYQETQYF. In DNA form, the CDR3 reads TGTGCTAGTGGGACAGAGTACCAAGAGACCCAGTACTTC.

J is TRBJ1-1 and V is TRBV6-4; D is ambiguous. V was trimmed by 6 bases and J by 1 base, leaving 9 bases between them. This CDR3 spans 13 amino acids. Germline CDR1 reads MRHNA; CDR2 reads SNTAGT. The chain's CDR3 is CASSLTANTEAFF. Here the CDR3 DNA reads TGTGCCAGCAGCTTAACAGCGAACACTGAAGCTTTCTTT.

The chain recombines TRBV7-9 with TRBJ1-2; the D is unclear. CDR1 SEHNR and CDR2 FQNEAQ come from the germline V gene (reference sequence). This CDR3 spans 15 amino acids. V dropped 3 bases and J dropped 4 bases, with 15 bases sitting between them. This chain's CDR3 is CASSFGEDWTYGYTF. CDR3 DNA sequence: TGTGCCAGCAGCTTTGGAGAGGACTGGACCTATGGCTACACCTTC.

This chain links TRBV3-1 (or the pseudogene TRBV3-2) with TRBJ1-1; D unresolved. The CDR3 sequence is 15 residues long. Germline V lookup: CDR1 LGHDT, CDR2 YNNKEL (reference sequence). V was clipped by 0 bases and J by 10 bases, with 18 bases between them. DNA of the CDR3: TGTGCCAGCAGCCAAGATGCGACTGAGGGCGGTGGAGCTTTCTTT. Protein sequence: CASSQDATEGGGAFF.

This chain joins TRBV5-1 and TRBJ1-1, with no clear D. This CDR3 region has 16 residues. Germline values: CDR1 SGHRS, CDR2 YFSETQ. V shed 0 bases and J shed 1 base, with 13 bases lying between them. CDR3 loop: CASSLAGSDSNTEAFF. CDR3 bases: TGCGCCAGCAGCTTGGCCGGGAGTGATTCGAACACTGAAGCTTTCTTT.

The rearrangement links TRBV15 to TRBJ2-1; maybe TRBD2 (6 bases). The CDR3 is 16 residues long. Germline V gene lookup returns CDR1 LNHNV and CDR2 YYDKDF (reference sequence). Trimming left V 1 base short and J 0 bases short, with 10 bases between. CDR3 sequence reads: CATSRGLASSYNEQFF. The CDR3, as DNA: TGTGCCACCAGCAGAGGGCTAGCGAGCTCCTACAATGAGCAGTTCTTC.

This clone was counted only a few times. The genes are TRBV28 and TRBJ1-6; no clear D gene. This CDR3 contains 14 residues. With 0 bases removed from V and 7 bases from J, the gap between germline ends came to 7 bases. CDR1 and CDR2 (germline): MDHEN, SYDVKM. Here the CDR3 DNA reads TGTGCCAGCAGTTTATGGAGTCCCAATTCACCCCTCCACTTT. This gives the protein CASSLWSPNSPLHF.

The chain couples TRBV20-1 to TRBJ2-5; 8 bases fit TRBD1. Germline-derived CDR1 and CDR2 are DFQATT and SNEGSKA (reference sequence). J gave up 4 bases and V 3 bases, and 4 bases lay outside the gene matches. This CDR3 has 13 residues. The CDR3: CSASQGARETQYF. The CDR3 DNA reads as TGCAGTGCTAGTCAGGGGGCCCGAGAGACCCAGTACTTC.

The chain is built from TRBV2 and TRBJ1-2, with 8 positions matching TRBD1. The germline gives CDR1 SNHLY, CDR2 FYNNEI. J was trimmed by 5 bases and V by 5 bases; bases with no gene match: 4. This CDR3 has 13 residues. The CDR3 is CASSSQGEYGYTF. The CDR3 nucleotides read TGTGCCAGCAGTTCACAGGGGGAGTATGGCTACACCTTC.

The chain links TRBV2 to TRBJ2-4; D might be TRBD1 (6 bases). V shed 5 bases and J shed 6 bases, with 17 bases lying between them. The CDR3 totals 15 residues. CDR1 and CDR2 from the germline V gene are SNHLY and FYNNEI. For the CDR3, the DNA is TGTGCCAGCAGTACTGGGGGCGGTTTTTTAAACATTCAGTACTTC. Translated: CASSTGGGFLNIQYF.